This TCR beta chain was recorded in a study of T cell repertoires in cytomegalovirus infection. Study-level information: Selection of CMV epitopes for the study included recently identified HLA-C-restricted and well-studied HLA-B-restricted ones. Public signatures in TCR beta pointed to CMV infection and matching HLA type.

The V and J ends lost 5 bases and 3 bases respectively, with 17 bases between them. This CDR3 region has 15 residues. The germline V gene encodes CDR1 SEHNR and CDR2 FQNEAQ (reference sequence). One entry per CDR3 protein results from TCRdb running MiXCR on the reads. This table has about 920,000 distinct CDR3 sequences, 31% appearing once. Study-wide findings and caveats: Cumulative public TCR beta family frequency identified CMV carriers with the relevant HLA. HLA-C-restricted TCR beta clonotypes specific for CMV led the ex vivo response.

Note on this clonotype: What it recognizes is unknown.

The chain combines TRBV7-9 with TRBJ2-7; the D gene could be TRBD1 or TRBD2 (5 bases each). The sample consisted of cultured CD8+ T cells from PBMCs, taken from culture after CMV antigen stimulation. The TCR originated in a human donor in good health (CMV status not recorded). Some clones in this sample may be carry-over from other donors' samples. For the CDR3, the DNA is TGTGCCAGCAGCAACCGGGACGGCCCGATCTACGAGCAGTACTTC. Translating it yields CASSNRDGPIYEQYF.